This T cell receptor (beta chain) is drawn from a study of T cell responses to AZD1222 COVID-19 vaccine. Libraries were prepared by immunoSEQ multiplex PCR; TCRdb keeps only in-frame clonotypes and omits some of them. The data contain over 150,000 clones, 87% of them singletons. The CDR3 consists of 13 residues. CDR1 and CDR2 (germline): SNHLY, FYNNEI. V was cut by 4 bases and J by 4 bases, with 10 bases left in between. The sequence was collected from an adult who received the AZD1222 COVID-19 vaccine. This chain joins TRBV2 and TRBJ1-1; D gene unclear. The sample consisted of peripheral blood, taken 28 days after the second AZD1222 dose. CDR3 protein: CASSGRLGTEAFF. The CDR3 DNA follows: TGTGCCAGCAGTGGACGGTTAGGCACTGAAGCTTTCTTT.